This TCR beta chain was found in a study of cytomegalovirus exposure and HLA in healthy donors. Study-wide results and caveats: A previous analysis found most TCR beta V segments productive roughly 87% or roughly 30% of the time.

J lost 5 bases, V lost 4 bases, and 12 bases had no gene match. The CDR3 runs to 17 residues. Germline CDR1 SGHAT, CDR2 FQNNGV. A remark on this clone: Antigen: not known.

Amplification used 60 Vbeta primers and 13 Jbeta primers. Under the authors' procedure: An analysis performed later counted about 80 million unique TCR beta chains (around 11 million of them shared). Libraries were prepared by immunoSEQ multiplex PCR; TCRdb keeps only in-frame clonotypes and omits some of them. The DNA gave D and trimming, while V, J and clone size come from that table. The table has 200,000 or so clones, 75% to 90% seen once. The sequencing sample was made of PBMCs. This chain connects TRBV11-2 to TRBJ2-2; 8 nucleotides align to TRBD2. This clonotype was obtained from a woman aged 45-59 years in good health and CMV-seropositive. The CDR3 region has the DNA TGTGCCAGCAGCTCGAGACTTAGCGGGGATGGTACCGGGGAGCTGTTTTTT. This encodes CASSSRLSGDGTGELFF.